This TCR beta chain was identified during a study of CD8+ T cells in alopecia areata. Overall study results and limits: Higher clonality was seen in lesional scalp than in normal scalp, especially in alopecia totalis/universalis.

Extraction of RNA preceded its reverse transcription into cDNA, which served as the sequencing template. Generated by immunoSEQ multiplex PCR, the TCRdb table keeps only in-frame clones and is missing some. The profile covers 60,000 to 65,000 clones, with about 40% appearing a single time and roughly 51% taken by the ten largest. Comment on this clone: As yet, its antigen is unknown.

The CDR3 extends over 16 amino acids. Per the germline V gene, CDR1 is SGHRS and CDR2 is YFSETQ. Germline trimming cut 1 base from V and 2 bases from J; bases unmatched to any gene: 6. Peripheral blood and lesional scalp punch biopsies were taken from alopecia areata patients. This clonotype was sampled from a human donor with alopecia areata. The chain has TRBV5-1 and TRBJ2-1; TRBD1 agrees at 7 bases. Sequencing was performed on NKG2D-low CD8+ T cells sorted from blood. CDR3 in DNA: TGCGCCAGCAGCTTGACTACAGGGGCGACCTACAATGAGCAGTTCTTC. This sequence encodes CASSLTTGATYNEQFF.